This T cell receptor (beta chain) comes out of a study of shared clonotypes between healthy human individuals. Overall study results and limits: Researchers found naive subsets generally carried larger estimated richness than memory subsets.

A CD45RA-negative memory subset and a CD45RA+ naive subset were separated from the CD4+ cells. Assay used: immunoSEQ multiplex PCR; TCRdb lists only in-frame clones, some missing. Of about 680,000 clones listed, around 78% are singletons. A note on this clone: Its antigen is not known.

This receptor was identified in a woman in her 30s in good health. Specimen: memory CD4+ T cells sorted from blood. Subset specified: CD45RA-negative fraction.

The DNA of the CDR3 is TGTGCCAGCAGTGGTATGGCGGGAACTTACAATGAGCAGTTCTTC. Amino acid sequence: CASSGMAGTYNEQFF. J is TRBJ2-1 and V is TRBV6-4, with D possibly matching TRBD2 (6 bases). V lost 4 bases to trimming and J lost 4 bases, with 14 bases between them. The germline V gene has CDR1 MRHNA and CDR2 SNTAGT. The CDR3 length is 15 residues.